Sequencing of this T cell receptor (beta chain) was carried out in a study of beta chain features in type 1 diabetes. This clone was observed a few times. No antigen is known for it. Study observations and caveats: A closer apparent resemblance between naive, central memory and Treg TCRB repertoires was seen in patients than in healthy donors. All four CD4+ subsets of Type 1 diabetes patients contained TCRB CDR3s that were moderately but significantly shorter. The cDNA sequencing approach could over-represent high-TCR-expressing cells.

Trimming shortened V by 5 bases and J by 0 bases, and 13 bases separated the two germline ends. This CDR3 spans 15 amino acids. The V gene's germline CDR1 is SGHTA and CDR2 FQGNSA. CD45RO/CCR7/CD25/CD127/CD95/CD27 staining was used to isolate CD4+ naive, central memory, regulatory and stem cell-like memory cells by sorting. The isolated RNA, all of it, was reverse transcribed, so expressed TCRB transcripts were what got sequenced. Assay: immunoSEQ multiplex PCR; the TCRdb copy retains only in-frame clones and omits some. Here the sample spans about 290,000 clones, 8% being singletons. The sequence was obtained from a young woman in good health. The sample consisted of central memory CD4+ T cells from blood. The V gene is TRBV7-2, the J gene TRBJ1-1; D remains unclear. The CDR3 nucleotides read TGTGCCAGCAGCCCCACGCAGGTCATGAACACTGAAGCTTTCTTT. Its protein is CASSPTQVMNTEAFF.